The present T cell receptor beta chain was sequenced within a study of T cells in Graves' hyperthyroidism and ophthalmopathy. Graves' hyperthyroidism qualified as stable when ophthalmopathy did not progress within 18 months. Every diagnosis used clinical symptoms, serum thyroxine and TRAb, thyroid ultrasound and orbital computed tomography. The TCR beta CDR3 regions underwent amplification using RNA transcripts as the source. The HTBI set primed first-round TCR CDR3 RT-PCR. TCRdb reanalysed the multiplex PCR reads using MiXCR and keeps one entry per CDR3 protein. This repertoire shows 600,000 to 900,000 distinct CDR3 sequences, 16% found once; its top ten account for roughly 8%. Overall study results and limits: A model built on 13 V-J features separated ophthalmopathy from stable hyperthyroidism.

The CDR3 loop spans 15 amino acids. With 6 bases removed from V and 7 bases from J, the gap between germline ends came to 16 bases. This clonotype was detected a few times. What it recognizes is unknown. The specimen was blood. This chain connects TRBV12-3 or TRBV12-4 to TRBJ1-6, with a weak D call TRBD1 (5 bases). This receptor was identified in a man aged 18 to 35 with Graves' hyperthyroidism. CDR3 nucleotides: TGTGCCAGCAGACGTTCCCGGGACGGGAATTCACCCCTCCACTTT. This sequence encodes CASRRSRDGNSPLHF.